This T cell receptor beta chain originates from a study of cytomegalovirus exposure and HLA in healthy donors. Trimming cost V 7 bases and J 2 bases, with 18 bases left between them. The CDR3 covers 15 residues. Germline CDR1 reads SNHLY; CDR2 reads FYNNEI. Some clones are missing from TCRdb's copy, which holds only in-frame ones; the method was immunoSEQ multiplex PCR. The sample lists roughly 330,000 clones; 75% to 90% were seen once. The sequenced material came from PBMCs. This TCR derives from a woman aged 25 to 39 in good health and CMV-seropositive. The chain uses TRBV2 and TRBJ2-7, with a weak D call TRBD1 (5 bases). The chain's CDR3 is CASNPDTPRPYEQYF. The CDR3 DNA is TGTGCCAGCAATCCGGACACTCCCAGGCCCTACGAGCAGTACTTC.